This T cell receptor beta chain was sequenced during a study of CD8 T cells in Susac syndrome. Included as multiple sclerosis controls were treatment-naive patients who had stable or active relapsing-remitting disease. The RNA input was roughly 0.45 to 1 ug, and it was reverse transcribed with random hexamers. With immunoSEQ multiplex PCR, TCR beta CDR3 was amplified across 54 Vbeta and 13 Jbeta. TCRdb reprocessed the immunoSEQ multiplex PCR reads via MiXCR and lists one record per CDR3 protein. The sample contains roughly 120,000 distinct CDR3 sequences, about 92% of which appear only once. CDR1 and CDR2 (germline): MNHNS, SASEGT. This CDR3 region has 13 residues. The V end lost 0 bases, the J end lost 5 bases, and 8 bases lay between the germline ends.

The gene calls are TRBV6-1 and TRBJ2-7, with unresolved D. Sequencing was performed on CD8+ T cells from PBMCs. The sequence came from a human donor with multiple sclerosis. The CDR3 loop reads CASSEASPNEQYV. The DNA for the CDR3 is TGTGCCAGCAGTGAAGCAAGCCCCAACGAGCAGTACGTC.